These 2 T cell receptor beta chains came from one sample sequenced in a study of vaccination and CD4 T cells after COVID-19 (dated by TCRdb to 2021 to 2024). Antigen specificity for these receptors is unknown. The library came from PCR. These reads were obtained on an Illumina iSeq 100. At the Johns Hopkins FTIC core, DNA from the cultured CD4+ T cells underwent TCR sequencing with the Oncomine TCR Beta short-read assay. Through fastp at Q25 and MiXCR, TCRdb rebuilt clones from the public reads, retaining in-frame beta chains. Each CDR3 protein gets just one entry, which takes the most common genes and DNA from the rows behind it. Here the sample has about 20,000 distinct CDR3 sequences; about 39% occur a single time. The biggest ten clones account for about 15% of the sample. This sample's treatment or condition label indicates: approximately 9-day PBMC culture with coronavirus spike peptide pools or control peptides (ViraFEST assay).

The sequenced sample was CD4+ T cells from blood, cultured in vitro. Receptors were obtained from a human donor who had recovered from COVID-19.

The rearrangement uses TRBV20-1 and TRBJ2-7, with a possible D match to TRBD2 (5 bases). Trimming shortened V by 3 bases and J by 0 bases, and 9 bases separated the two germline ends. Germline V gene data show CDR1 as DFQATT and CDR2 as SNEGSKA (reference sequence). The CDR3 is 13 amino acids. The CDR3, as DNA: TGCAGTGCTAGGGAGCGGATCTCCTACGAGCAGTACTTC. Its protein product is CSARERISYEQYF.

The chain combines TRBV19 with TRBJ2-5; weak D call: TRBD2 (5 bases). Trimming left V 3 bases short and J 7 bases short, with 12 bases between. Germline V CDR1 and CDR2: LNHDA, SQIVND (reference sequence). This CDR3 spans 13 amino acids. CDR3 bases: TGTGCCAGTAGTATGGTTCTAGCTGTGACCCAGTACTTC. Amino acids: CASSMVLAVTQYF.